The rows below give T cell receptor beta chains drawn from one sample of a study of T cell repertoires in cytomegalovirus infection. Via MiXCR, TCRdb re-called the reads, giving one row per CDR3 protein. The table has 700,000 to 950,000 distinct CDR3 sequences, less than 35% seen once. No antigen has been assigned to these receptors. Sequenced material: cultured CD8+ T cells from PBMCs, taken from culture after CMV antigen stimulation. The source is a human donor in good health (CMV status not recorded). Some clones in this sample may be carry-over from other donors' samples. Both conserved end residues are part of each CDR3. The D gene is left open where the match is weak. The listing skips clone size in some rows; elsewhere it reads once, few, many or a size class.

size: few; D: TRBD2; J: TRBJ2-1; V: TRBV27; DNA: TGTGCCAGCAATACCGCTCCGCGGGGGGGCCTGGGCAATGAGCAGTTCTTC; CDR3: CASNTAPRGGLGNEQFF
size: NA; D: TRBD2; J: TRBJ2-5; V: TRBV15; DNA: TGTGCCACCAGCATTTGGACTAGCGGGGGGAAGGGCCAAGAGACCCAGTACTTC; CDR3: CATSIWTSGGKGQETQYF
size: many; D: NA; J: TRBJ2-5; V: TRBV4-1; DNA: TGCGCCAGCAGCCAAGATATGGACTATCTCCAAGAGACCCAGTACTTC; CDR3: CASSQDMDYLQETQYF
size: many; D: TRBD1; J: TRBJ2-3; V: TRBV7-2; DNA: TGTGCCAGCAGCTTACCAGCAGAGGGGGCATACACAGATACGCAGTATTTT; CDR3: CASSLPAEGAYTDTQYF
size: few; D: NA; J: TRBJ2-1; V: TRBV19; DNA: TGTGCCAGTAGTCCAGGGGGGGTTTTAAATGAGCAGTTCTTC; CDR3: CASSPGGVLNEQFF
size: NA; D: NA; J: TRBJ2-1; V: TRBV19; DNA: TGTGTCAGTAGTACCGGGACATCATACAATGAGCAGTTCTTC; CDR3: CVSSTGTSYNEQFF
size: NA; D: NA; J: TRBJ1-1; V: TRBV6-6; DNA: TGTGCCAGCAGTTTCTATTCGACAGGCAACACTGAAGCTTTCTTT; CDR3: CASSFYSTGNTEAFF
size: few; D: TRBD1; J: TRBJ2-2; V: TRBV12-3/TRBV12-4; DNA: TGTGCCAGCAGCCCCTCCGGGACAGGGAACACCGGGGAGCTGTTTTTT; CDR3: CASSPSGTGNTGELFF
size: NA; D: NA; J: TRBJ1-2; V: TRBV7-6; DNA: TGTGCCAGCAGCTCGGACGCGAACTTATATGGCTACACCTTC; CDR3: CASSSDANLYGYTF
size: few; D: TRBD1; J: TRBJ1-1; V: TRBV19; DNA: TGTGCCAGTAGTCCCGGGACAGTTGAAGCTTTCTTT; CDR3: CASSPGTVEAFF
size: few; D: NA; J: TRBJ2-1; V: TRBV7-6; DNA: TGTGCTAGCAGCTTGGACCCAGGGAGGGCTAAGGGGGACAATGAGCAGTTCTTC; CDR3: CASSLDPGRAKGDNEQFF
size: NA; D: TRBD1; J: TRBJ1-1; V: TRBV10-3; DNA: TGTGCCATCAGTGTAACAGGGGCGAACACTGAAGCTTTCTTT; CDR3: CAISVTGANTEAFF
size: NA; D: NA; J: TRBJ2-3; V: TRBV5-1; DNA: TGCGCCAGCAGCGGGTACAACTCGTACAGCACAGATACGCAGTATTTT; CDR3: CASSGYNSYSTDTQYF
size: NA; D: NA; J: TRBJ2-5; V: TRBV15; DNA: TGTGCCACCAGCAGCCGATTTTGGGGGGAGCAAGAGACCCAGTACTTC; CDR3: CATSSRFWGEQETQYF
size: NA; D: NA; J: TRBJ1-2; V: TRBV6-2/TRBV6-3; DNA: TGTGCCAGCAGTTACAATGCCGGTGGGACGGACAGCTATGGCTACACCTTC; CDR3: CASSYNAGGTDSYGYTF
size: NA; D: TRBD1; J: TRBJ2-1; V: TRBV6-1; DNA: TGTGCCAGCGGCCTGTCAGGGGGTGGGTTGAATGAGCAGTTCTTC; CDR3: CASGLSGGGLNEQFF
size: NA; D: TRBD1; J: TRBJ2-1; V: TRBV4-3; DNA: TGCGCCAGCAGCCCCGACAGGGGGGTCGTAAATGAGCAGTTCTTC; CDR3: CASSPDRGVVNEQFF
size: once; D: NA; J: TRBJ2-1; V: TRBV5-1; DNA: TGCGCCAGCACCCACCCCACTACAGGTGAAATGATGTCCTACAATGAGCAGTTCTTC; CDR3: CASTHPTTGEMMSYNEQFF
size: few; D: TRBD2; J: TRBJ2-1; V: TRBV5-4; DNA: TGTGCCTGCGCCAGGACTAGCGAGAATGAGCAGTTCTTC; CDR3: CACARTSENEQFF
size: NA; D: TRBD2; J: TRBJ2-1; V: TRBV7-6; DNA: TGTGCCAGCAGCACGCCGGGACTAGCGGGGGGGATTGACAATGAGCAGTTCTTC; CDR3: CASSTPGLAGGIDNEQFF
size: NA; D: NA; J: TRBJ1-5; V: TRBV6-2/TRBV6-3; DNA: TGTGCCAGCAGTTACTTCCAAGGCCCCTTTGACAATCAGCCCCAGCATTTT; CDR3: CASSYFQGPFDNQPQHF
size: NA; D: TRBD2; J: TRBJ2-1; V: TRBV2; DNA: TGTGCCAGCAGTGAGGGGGGGACCCACAATGAGCAGTTCTTC; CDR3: CASSEGGTHNEQFF
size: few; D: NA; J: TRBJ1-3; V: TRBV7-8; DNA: TGTGCCAGCCTAGCAGGGGTCGGAAACACCATATATTTT; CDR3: CASLAGVGNTIYF